A single T cell receptor (beta chain) is shown here with its context. What it recognizes is unknown. This entry comes from a study of neoadjuvant nivolumab and ipilimumab in lung cancer. General observations from the study: TCR richness and clonality were higher in tumors than adjacent uninvolved lung. Pretherapy blood TCR richness correlated positively with resected tumor richness. TCR sequencing covered a small number of samples. From pretherapy to surgery, tumor richness and clonality rose with dual therapy.

Repertoires were generated with immunoSEQ multiplex PCR, while TCRdb's copy carries only in-frame clones and drops some. The table includes some 31,000 clones, 92% detected once. This sample comprised peripheral blood, obtained after neoadjuvant nivolumab, alone or with ipilimumab, at or shortly before surgery. This sequence originates from an adult with non-small cell lung cancer.

CDR3 amino acids: CASRGQSSSYEQYF. CDR3 in DNA: TGTGCCAGCAGAGGACAGTCCAGCTCCTACGAGCAGTACTTC. The V and J genes are TRBV5-6 and TRBJ2-7; maybe TRBD1 (6 bases). The CDR3 runs to 14 residues. Between the trimmed V and J ends, which lost 5 bases and 0 bases, there was a span of 12 bases. Germline CDR1 and CDR2: SGHDT and YYEEEE.